This T cell receptor beta chain was sequenced for a study of CD8+ T cells in alopecia areata. The overall study: By percentage of affected scalp area, the severity of treated patients was scored.

The treatment denotes: oral pan-JAK inhibitor, 5-10 mg twice daily. Lesional scalp tissue (obtained by punch biopsy) and peripheral blood were collected from alopecia areata patients. Extraction and reverse transcription of RNA yielded cDNA as the sequencing template. Clones were read by immunoSEQ multiplex PCR, and TCRdb kept only the in-frame ones, dropping some. The sample consists of about 220,000 clones, 50% to 60% of them appearing once. Points from the study as a whole: The treated group had a single nonresponder, limiting CD8+ expansion-response conclusions. Expanded CD8+ clones among the top 100, and scalp clonality, were significantly decreased by tofacitinib.

Notes on this clone: Antigen: not known.

V shed 6 bases, J shed 4 bases, and the junction held 5 bases outside the gene matches. CDR1 is SNHLY, CDR2 FYNNEI, per germline. The CDR3 totals 13 residues. The V and J genes are TRBV2 and TRBJ1-1; 7 positions agree with TRBD1. The starting material was CD4+ T cells sorted from blood, obtained at week 4, from a patient treated with tofacitinib. This clonotype was sampled from a human donor with alopecia areata. This CDR3 reads CASSTEGATEAFF. In DNA, the CDR3 is TGTGCCAGCAGCACGGAGGGGGCCACTGAAGCTTTCTTT. Combining the CDR3 with reference TRBV2 and TRBJ1-1 gives the whole variable domain EPEVTQTPSHQVTQMGQEVILRCVPISNHLYFYWYRQILGQKVEFLVSFYNNEISEKSEIFDDQFSVERPDGSNFTLKIRSTKLEDSAMYFCASSTEGATEAFFGQGTRLTVV.